A selection of T cell receptor beta chains follows, all from one sample in a study of T cells in Graves' hyperthyroidism and ophthalmopathy. TCRdb re-derived calls from the multiplex PCR reads in MiXCR, one entry per CDR3 protein. The sample includes over 650,000 distinct CDR3 sequences, roughly 17% seen only once; the top ten take 8.4%. Specimen: blood. The receptors were sampled from a man aged 18 to 29 with Graves' hyperthyroidism. Both conserved end residues are part of each CDR3. A D gene is named only where the DNA matches it firmly. Size tells how often a clone was seen (once, few, many) or the class of an expanded clone, and some rows leave it out.

NA | many | 15 | TRBJ2-1 | TRBV2 | CASRDGGSSYNEQFF | TGTGCCAGCAGGGATGGGGGAAGCTCCTACAATGAGCAGTTCTTC
TRBD1 | NA | 13 | TRBJ1-2 | TRBV28 | CASRGQDYYGYTF | TGTGCCAGCAGGGGACAGGATTACTATGGCTACACCTTC
TRBD2 | few | 15 | TRBJ2-2 | TRBV24-1 | CATRSSGGNTGELFF | TGTGCCACCAGATCTAGCGGAGGAAACACCGGGGAGCTGTTTTTT
TRBD2 | few | 13 | TRBJ2-7 | TRBV20-1 | CSASPGLDYEQYF | TGCAGTGCTTCACCGGGACTAGACTACGAGCAGTACTTC
TRBD2 | few | 13 | TRBJ2-7 | TRBV2 | CASSGEGLNEQYF | TGTGCCAGCAGTGGGGAGGGCCTGAACGAGCAGTACTTC
NA | few | 14 | TRBJ2-3 | TRBV7-2 | CASSPDSGSHSQYF | TGTGCCAGCAGCCCCGATAGCGGTTCCCACTCGCAGTATTTT
TRBD1 | NA | 18 | TRBJ1-3 | TRBV4-3 | CASSQMRGQGVSGNTIYF | TGCGCCAGCAGCCAAATGCGAGGACAGGGCGTTTCTGGAAACACCATATATTTT
TRBD1 | many | 13 | TRBJ2-7 | TRBV28 | CASSFTRGSEQYF | TGTGCCAGCAGTTTCACCAGGGGGAGTGAGCAGTACTTC
TRBD1 | NA | 17 | TRBJ1-2 | TRBV7-2 | CASSFRVPQGPNYGYTF | TGTGCCAGCAGCTTTAGGGTGCCACAGGGGCCTAACTATGGCTACACCTTC
TRBD2 | few | 18 | TRBJ2-2 | TRBV4-1 | CASSPGRTSVKNTGELFF | TGCGCCAGCAGCCCAGGACGAACTAGCGTGAAGAACACCGGGGAGCTGTTTTTT
NA | NA | 14 | TRBJ1-2 | TRBV27 | CASSLSHTGVGYTF | TGTGCCAGCAGTTTATCACACACCGGGGTTGGCTACACCTTC
NA | NA | 14 | TRBJ1-1 | TRBV10-3 | CAIRGDIMNTEAFF | TGTGCCATAAGAGGGGACATAATGAACACTGAAGCTTTCTTT
TRBD2 | few | 13 | TRBJ2-1 | TRBV6-1 | CASSRTSFKEQFF | TGTGCCAGCAGCAGGACTAGCTTTAAGGAGCAGTTCTTC
TRBD1 | few | 14 | TRBJ2-7 | TRBV7-9 | CASSSTHRGTEQYF | TGTGCCAGCAGCTCGACCCACAGGGGGACCGAGCAGTACTTC
TRBD2 | few | 16 | TRBJ2-3 | TRBV28 | CASSSPQRENTDTQYF | TGTGCCAGCAGTTCCCCACAGCGGGAGAACACAGATACGCAGTATTTT
TRBD1 | NA | 15 | TRBJ2-3 | TRBV12-3/TRBV12-4 | CARATPGFRTGTQYF | TGTGCCAGGGCAACCCCGGGATTCAGGACAGGTACGCAGTATTTT
TRBD1 | NA | 14 | TRBJ2-1 | TRBV14 | CASSQVRGGDEQFF | TGTGCCAGCAGCCAAGTAAGAGGGGGCGATGAGCAGTTCTTC
TRBD1 | NA | 15 | TRBJ2-5 | TRBV12-3/TRBV12-4 | CASSWGTGGKETQYF | TGTGCCAGCAGTTGGGGGACAGGGGGAAAAGAGACCCAGTACTTC
TRBD2 | many | 16 | TRBJ2-2 | TRBV9 | CASSVWASGNTGELFF | TGTGCCAGCAGCGTATGGGCTAGCGGGAACACCGGGGAGCTGTTTTTT
TRBD2 | once | 15 | TRBJ2-1 | TRBV2 | CASSPRTSGKNEQFF | TGTGCCAGCAGTCCCCGGACTAGCGGGAAGAATGAGCAGTTCTTC
TRBD2 | NA | 15 | TRBJ2-1 | TRBV7-9 | CASSLVNSGRYEQFF | TGTGCCAGCAGCTTAGTTAATAGCGGGAGGTATGAGCAGTTCTTC
NA | NA | 14 | TRBJ1-1 | TRBV19 | CASSRRGGNTEAFF | TGTGCCAGTAGTAGGCGTGGTGGGAACACTGAAGCTTTCTTT
TRBD1 | many | 15 | TRBJ2-7 | TRBV27 | CASSTGTGVEGEQYF | TGTGCCAGCAGTACTGGGACAGGGGTAGAGGGCGAGCAGTACTTC
NA | few | 13 | TRBJ1-6 | TRBV25-1 | CASSETGRTPLHF | TGTGCCAGCAGTGAAACAGGGAGGACACCCCTCCACTTT
NA | NA | 14 | TRBJ1-1 | TRBV3-1 | CASRTFGMNTEAFF | TGTGCCAGCAGGACATTTGGGATGAACACTGAAGCTTTCTTT
NA | many | 13 | TRBJ2-5 | TRBV28 | CASSPGLDETQYF | TGTGCCAGCAGCCCGGGACTCGATGAGACCCAGTACTTC
NA | few | 16 | TRBJ2-7 | TRBV27 | CASSLSSAGFLDEQYF | TGTGCCAGCAGTTTATCGTCCGCGGGGTTTTTGGACGAGCAGTACTTC
TRBD1 | many | 17 | TRBJ1-2 | TRBV5-1 | CASSFGDSDRERHGYTF | TGCGCCAGCAGCTTCGGGGATTCTGACAGGGAACGACACGGCTACACCTTC
NA | NA | 14 | TRBJ2-3 | TRBV28 | CASSPTVPDNTQYF | TGTGCCAGCAGCCCTACAGTCCCCGACAATACGCAGTATTTT
NA | many | 17 | TRBJ1-6 | TRBV28 | CASSPGGGQLYNSPLHF | TGTGCCAGCAGCCCAGGCGGGGGGCAACTCTATAATTCACCCCTCCACTTT
TRBD2 | NA | 14 | TRBJ2-3 | TRBV20-1 | CSARLAGGPDTQYF | TGCAGTGCTAGACTAGCGGGGGGACCAGATACGCAGTATTTT
TRBD2 | few | 16 | TRBJ2-3 | TRBV7-2 | CASSSPWRENSDTQYF | TGTGCCAGCAGCTCCCCTTGGCGGGAGAACTCAGATACGCAGTATTTT